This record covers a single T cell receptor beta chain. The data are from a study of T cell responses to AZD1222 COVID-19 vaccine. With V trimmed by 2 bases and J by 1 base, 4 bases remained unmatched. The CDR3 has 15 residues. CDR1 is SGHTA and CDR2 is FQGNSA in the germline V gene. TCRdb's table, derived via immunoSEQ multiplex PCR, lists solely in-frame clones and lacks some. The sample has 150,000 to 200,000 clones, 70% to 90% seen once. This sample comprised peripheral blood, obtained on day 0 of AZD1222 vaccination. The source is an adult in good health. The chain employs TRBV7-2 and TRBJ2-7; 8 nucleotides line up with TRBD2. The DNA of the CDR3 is TGTGCCAGCAGCTTAACAGCGGGAGTTTCCTACGAGCAGTACTTC. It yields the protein CASSLTAGVSYEQYF.